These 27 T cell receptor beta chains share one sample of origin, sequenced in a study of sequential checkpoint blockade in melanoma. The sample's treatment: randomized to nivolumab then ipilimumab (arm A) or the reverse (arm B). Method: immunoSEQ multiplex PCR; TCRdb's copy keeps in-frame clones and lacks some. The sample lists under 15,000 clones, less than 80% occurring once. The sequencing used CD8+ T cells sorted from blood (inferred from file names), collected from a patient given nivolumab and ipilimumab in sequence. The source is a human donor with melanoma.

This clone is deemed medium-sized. CDR3 coding DNA: TGCGCCAGCAGCCACGGGATGGGGGATACGCAGTATTTT. This codes for CASSHGMGDTQYF. The chain links TRBV4-1 to TRBJ2-3, with a tentative D call TRBD2 (5 bases). Germline CDR1 and CDR2: MGHRA and YSYEKL. Deletions cut 3 bases from V and 6 bases from J, with 10 bases between. This CDR3 contains 13 residues.

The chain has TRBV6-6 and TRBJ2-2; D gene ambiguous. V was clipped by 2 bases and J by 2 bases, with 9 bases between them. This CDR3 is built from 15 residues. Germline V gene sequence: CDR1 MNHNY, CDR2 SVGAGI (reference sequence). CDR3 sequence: CASSYGRLNTGELFF. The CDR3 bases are TGTGCCAGCAGTTACGGCAGGCTTAACACCGGGGAGCTGTTTTTT.

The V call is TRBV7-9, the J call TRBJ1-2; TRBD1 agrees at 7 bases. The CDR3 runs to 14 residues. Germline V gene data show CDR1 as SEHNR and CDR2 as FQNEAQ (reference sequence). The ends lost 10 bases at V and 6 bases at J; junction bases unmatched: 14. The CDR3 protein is CAISQGSGSNGYTF. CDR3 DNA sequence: TGTGCCATTTCACAGGGGAGTGGATCTAATGGCTACACCTTC. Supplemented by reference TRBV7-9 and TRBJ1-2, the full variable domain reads DTGVSQNPRHKITKRGQNVTFRCDPISEHNRLYWYRQTLGQGPEFLTYFQNEAQLEKSRLLSDRFSAERPKGSFSTLEIQRTEQGDSAMYLCAISQGSGSNGYTFGSGTRLTVV.

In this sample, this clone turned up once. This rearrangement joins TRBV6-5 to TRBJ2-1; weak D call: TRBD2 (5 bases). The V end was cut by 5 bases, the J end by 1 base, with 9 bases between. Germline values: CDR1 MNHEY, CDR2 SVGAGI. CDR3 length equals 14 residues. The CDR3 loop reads CASSRRQSYNEQFF. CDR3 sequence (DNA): TGTGCCAGCAGTAGGAGGCAGTCCTACAATGAGCAGTTCTTC.

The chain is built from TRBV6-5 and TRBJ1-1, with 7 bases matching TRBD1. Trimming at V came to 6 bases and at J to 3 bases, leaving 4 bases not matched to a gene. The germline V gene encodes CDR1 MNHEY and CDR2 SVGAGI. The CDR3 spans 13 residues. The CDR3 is CASRDRADTEAFF. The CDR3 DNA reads TGTGCCAGCAGAGACAGGGCGGACACTGAAGCTTTCTTT.

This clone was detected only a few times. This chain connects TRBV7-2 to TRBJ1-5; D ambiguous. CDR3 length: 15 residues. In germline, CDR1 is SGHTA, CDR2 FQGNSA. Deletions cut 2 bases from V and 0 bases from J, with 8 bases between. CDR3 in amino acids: CASSLIGYSNQPQHF. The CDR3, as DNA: TGTGCCAGCAGCTTAATCGGTTATAGCAATCAGCCCCAGCATTTT.

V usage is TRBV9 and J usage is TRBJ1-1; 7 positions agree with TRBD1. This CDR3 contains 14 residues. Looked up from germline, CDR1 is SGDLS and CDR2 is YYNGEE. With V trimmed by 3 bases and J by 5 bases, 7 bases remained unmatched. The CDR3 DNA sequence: TGTGCCAGCAGCGAAGGGGGCTCGAGGACTGAAGCTTTCTTT. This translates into CASSEGGSRTEAFF.

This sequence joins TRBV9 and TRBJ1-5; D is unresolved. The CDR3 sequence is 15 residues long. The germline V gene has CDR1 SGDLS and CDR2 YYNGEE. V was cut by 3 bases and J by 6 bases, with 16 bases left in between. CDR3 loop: CASSEDGVLRQPQHF. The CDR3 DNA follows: TGTGCCAGCAGCGAGGACGGGGTCCTTCGTCAGCCCCAGCATTTT. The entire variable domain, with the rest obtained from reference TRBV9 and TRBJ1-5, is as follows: DSGVTQTPKHLITATGQRVTLRCSPRSGDLSVYWYQQSLDQGLQFLIQYYNGEERAKGNILERFSAQQFPDLHSELNLSSLELGDSALYFCASSEDGVLRQPQHFGDGTRLSIL.

CDR3 amino acids: CASSYSRLGMDYEQYF. The CDR3 DNA sequence: TGTGCCAGCAGTTACTCGAGACTAGGAATGGACTACGAGCAGTACTTC. The rearrangement uses TRBV6-5 and TRBJ2-7, with D possibly being TRBD2 (6 bases). Germline-derived CDR1 and CDR2 are MNHEY and SVGAGI. The CDR3 length is 16 residues. V gave up 0 bases and J gave up 3 bases, with 15 bases separating them.

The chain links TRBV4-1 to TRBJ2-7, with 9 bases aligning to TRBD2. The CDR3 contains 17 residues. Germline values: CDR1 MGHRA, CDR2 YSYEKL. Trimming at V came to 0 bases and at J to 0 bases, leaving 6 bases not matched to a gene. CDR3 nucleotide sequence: TGCGCCAGCAGCCAAGATCTACGCGGGGGGGCCTCCTACGAGCAGTACGTC. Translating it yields CASSQDLRGGASYEQYV.

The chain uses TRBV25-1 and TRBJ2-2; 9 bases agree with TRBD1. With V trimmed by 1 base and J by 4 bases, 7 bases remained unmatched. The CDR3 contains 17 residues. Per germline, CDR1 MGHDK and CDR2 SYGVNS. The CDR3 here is CASSEWGQGQGTGELFF. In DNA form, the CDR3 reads TGTGCCAGCAGTGAATGGGGACAGGGACAAGGCACCGGGGAGCTGTTTTTT.

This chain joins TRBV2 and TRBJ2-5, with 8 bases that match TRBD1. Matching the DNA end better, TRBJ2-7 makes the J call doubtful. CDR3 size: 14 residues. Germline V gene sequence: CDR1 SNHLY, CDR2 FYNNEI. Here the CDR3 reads CASSDRGPSYEQYF. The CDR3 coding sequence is TGTGCCAGCAGCGACAGGGGCCCCTCCTACGAGCAGTACTTC.

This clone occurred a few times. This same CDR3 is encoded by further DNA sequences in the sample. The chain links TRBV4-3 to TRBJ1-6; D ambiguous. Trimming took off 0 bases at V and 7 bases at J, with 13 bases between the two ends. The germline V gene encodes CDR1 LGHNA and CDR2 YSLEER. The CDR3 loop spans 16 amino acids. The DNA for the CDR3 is TGCGCCAGCAGCCAAGATTGGCCCCGGGGAAATTCACCCCTCCACTTT. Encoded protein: CASSQDWPRGNSPLHF.

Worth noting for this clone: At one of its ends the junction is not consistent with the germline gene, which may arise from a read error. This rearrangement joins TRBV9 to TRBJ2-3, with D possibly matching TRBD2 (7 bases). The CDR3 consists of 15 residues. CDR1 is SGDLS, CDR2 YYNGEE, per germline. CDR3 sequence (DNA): TGTGCCAGAAGCGTAGGGGCGGGGGCCCCCCACGGGCAGTATTTT. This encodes CARSVGAGAPHGQYF.

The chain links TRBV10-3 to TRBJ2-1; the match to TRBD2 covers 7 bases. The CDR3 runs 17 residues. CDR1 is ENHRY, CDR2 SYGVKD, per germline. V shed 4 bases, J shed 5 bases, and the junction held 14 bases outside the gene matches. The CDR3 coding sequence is TGTGCCATCAGTGGATCGGGGGGAGGGGCGGTAGACAATGAGCAGTTCTTC. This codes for CAISGSGGGAVDNEQFF.

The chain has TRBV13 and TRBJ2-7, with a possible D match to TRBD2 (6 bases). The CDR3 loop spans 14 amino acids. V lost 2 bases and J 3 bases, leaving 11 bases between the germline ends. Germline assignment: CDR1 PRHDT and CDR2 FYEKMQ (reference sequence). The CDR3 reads CASSLRLASYEQYF. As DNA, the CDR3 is TGTGCCAGCAGCTTACGGCTAGCGAGCTACGAGCAGTACTTC.

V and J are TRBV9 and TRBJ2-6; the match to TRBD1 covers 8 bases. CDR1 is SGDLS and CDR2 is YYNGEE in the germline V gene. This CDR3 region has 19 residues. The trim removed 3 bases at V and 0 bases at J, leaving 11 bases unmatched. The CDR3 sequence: CASSARTGTGSSGANVLTF. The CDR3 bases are TGTGCCAGCAGCGCCAGGACCGGGACAGGTAGCTCTGGGGCCAACGTCCTGACTTTC.

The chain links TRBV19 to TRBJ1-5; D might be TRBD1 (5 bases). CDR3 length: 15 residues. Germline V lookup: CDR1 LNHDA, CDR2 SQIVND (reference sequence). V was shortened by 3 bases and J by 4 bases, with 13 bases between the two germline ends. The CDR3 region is CASSMGGTFNQPQHF. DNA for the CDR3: TGTGCCAGTAGTATGGGGGGGACTTTTAATCAGCCCCAGCATTTT. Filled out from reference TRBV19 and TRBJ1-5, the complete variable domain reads DGGITQSPKYLFRKEGQNVTLSCEQNLNHDAMYWYRQDPGQGLRLIYYSQIVNDFQKGDIAEGYSVSREKKESFPLTVTSAQKNPTAFYLCASSMGGTFNQPQHFGDGTRLSIL.

CDR3 in DNA: TGTGCCAGCAGCTCCATGACTTTGGCCCACCAGTACTTC. Translated: CASSSMTLAHQYF. This chain connects TRBV7-9 to TRBJ2-5; D remains ambiguous. In germline, CDR1 is SEHNR, CDR2 FQNEAQ (reference sequence). The germline V and J ends were trimmed by 4 bases and 10 bases, with 16 bases remaining between them. This CDR3 contains 13 residues.

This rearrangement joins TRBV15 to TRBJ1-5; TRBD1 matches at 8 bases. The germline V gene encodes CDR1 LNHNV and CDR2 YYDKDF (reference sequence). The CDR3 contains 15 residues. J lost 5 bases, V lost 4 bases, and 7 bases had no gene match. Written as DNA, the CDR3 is TGTGCCACCAGCACCGGGACAGGATTAGATCAGCCCCAGCATTTT. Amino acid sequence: CATSTGTGLDQPQHF.

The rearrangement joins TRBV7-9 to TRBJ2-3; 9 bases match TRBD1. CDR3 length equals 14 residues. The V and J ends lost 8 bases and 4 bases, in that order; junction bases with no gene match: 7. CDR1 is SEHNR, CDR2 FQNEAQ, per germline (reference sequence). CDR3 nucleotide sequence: TGTGCCAGCGCCGGGACAGGGCTCTCAGATACGCAGTATTTT. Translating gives CASAGTGLSDTQYF.

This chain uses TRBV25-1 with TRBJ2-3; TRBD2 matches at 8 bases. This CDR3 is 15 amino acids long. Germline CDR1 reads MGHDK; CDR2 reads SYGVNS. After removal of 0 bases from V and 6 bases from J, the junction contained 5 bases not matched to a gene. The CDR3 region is CASSEYQASGDTQYF. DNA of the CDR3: TGTGCCAGCAGTGAATATCAGGCTAGCGGGGATACGCAGTATTTT.

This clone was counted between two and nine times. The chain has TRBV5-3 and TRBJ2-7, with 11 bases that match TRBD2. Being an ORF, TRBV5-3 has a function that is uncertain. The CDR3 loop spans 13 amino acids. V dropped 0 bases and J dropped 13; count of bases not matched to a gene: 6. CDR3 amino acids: CARSLVSSGGKYV. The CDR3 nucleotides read TGTGCCAGAAGCTTGGTCTCTAGCGGGGGGAAATACGTC.

Here the CDR3 DNA reads TGTGCCGTGGGGGGGGACACCGGGGAGCTGTTTTTT. It is translated as CAVGGDTGELFF. V gene TRBV10-3 combines with J gene TRBJ2-2, with 7 bases that match TRBD2. Germline CDR1 and CDR2: ENHRY and SYGVKD. The CDR3 contains 12 residues. V was clipped by 11 bases and J by 3 bases; unmatched bases: 3.

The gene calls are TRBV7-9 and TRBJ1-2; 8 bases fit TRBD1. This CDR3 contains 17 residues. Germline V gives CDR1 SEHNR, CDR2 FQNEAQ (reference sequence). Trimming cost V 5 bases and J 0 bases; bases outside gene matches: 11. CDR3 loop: CASSPITTGAPNYGYTF. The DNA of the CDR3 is TGTGCCAGCAGCCCTATCACGACAGGGGCCCCTAACTATGGCTACACCTTC.

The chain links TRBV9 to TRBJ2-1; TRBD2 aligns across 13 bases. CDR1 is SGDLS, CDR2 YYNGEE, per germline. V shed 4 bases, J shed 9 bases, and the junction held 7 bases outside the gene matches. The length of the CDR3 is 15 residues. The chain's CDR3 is CASSHTSGGAGEQFF. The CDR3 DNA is TGTGCCAGCAGCCACACTAGCGGGGGGGCGGGTGAGCAGTTCTTC. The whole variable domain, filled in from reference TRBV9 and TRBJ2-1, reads DSGVTQTPKHLITATGQRVTLRCSPRSGDLSVYWYQQSLDQGLQFLIQYYNGEERAKGNILERFSAQQFPDLHSELNLSSLELGDSALYFCASSHTSGGAGEQFFGPGTRLTVL.

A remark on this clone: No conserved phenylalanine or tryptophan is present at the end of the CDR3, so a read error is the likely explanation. In nucleotides, the CDR3 is TGCGCCAGCAGCCACCCCAGGACAGCTGATAACTATGGCTACACCCTC. Its translation: CASSHPRTADNYGYTL. The gene calls are TRBV4-1 and TRBJ1-2; weak D call: TRBD1 (6 bases). CDR1 and CDR2 from the germline V gene are MGHRA and YSYEKL. The CDR3 consists of 16 residues. The germline V and J ends were trimmed by 3 bases and 1 base, with 15 bases remaining between them.